This T cell receptor beta chain was documented in a study of technical replicates of blood from a handful of donors. Sequenced by immunoSEQ multiplex PCR; TCRdb stores in-frame clones only, minus some. The table includes approximately 79,000 clones, 85% to 95% detected once. Specimen: T cells isolated from PBMCs. The TCR sequence derives from a human donor in good health.

The DNA for the CDR3 is TGTGCCAGCAGCTTAAGCCCGGGGATGGGAAACACCATATATTTT. Translation: CASSLSPGMGNTIYF. V usage is TRBV7-3 and J usage is TRBJ1-3; D unclear. CDR1 SGHTA and CDR2 FQGTGA come from the germline V gene. The V gene lost 1 base and the J gene lost 4 bases, with 11 bases spanning the gap. The CDR3 runs to 15 residues.